A single sample is the source of the 10 T cell receptor beta chains below, sequenced in a study of long-term antiretroviral therapy in people with HIV. Sequencing relied on immunoSEQ assay v3.0, run at survey level. Assay: immunoSEQ multiplex PCR; the TCRdb copy retains only in-frame clones and omits some. The table records about 21,000 clones, around four fifths of them present only once. The sample here was unsorted PBMCs, taken 4 years after starting antiretroviral therapy. The receptor set was obtained from a man between 18 and 35 years old with HIV.

The chain carries TRBV30 and TRBJ1-1; the D gene is possibly TRBD1 (5 bases). This CDR3 contains 13 residues. CDR1 is GTSNPN, CDR2 SVGIG, per germline (reference sequence). Trimming took 2 bases from V and 6 from J, leaving 13 bases between them. In nucleotides, the CDR3 is TGTGCCTGGAGTAAGGCCTCGGGGGCTGAAGCTTTCTTT. Its translation is CAWSKASGAEAFF.

The chain employs TRBV27 and TRBJ2-2, with a tentative D call TRBD2 (5 bases). Looked up from germline, CDR1 is MNHEY and CDR2 is SMNVEV (reference sequence). The V end was cut by 0 bases, the J end by 5 bases, with 10 bases between. There are 15 residues in the CDR3. The DNA for the CDR3 is TGTGCCAGCAGTTTATCCGGGGTCGCGACCGGGGAGCTGTTTTTT. It translates to CASSLSGVATGELFF.

The V gene is TRBV7-3, the J gene TRBJ2-5; TRBD2 matches at 10 bases. The CDR3 is 16 residues long. Per the germline V gene, CDR1 is SGHTA and CDR2 is FQGTGA. The J segment lost 2 bases and the V segment lost 5 bases, leaving 8 bases of the junction unmatched. CDR3 residues: CASSPLAGGLQETQYF. CDR3 nucleotide sequence: TGTGCCAGCAGCCCCTTAGCGGGGGGCCTTCAAGAGACCCAGTACTTC.

The chain recombines TRBV5-8 with TRBJ2-7, with a tentative D call TRBD2 (6 bases). Germline V lookup: CDR1 SGHTS, CDR2 YDEGEE. The CDR3 spans 13 residues. V was pared by 1 base and J by 5 bases, with 10 bases between. The chain's CDR3 is CASSLNWGDEQYV. CDR3 sequence (DNA): TGTGCCAGCAGCTTGAATTGGGGGGACGAGCAGTACGTC.

The chain employs TRBV29-1 and TRBJ2-3, with 7 bases aligning to TRBD2. The CDR3 is made up of 10 amino acids. The V gene end was trimmed by 6 bases and the J gene end by 6 bases; junction bases not matched to a gene: 0. Germline V gene sequence: CDR1 SQVTM, CDR2 ANQGSEA. CDR3 sequence (DNA): TGCAGCGTAGCGGGGGATACGCAGTATTTT. Translated, it gives CSVAGDTQYF.

The V and J genes are TRBV9 and TRBJ2-1; D uncertain. Trimming stripped 0 bases from V and 8 bases from J, with 15 bases between. The CDR3 covers 15 residues. Germline CDR1 is SGDLS and CDR2 is YYNGEE. DNA for the CDR3: TGTGCCAGCAGCGTAGGATGGGGTCCAGTGGATGAGCAGTTCTTC. Translated: CASSVGWGPVDEQFF.

The V call is TRBV7-8, the J call TRBJ2-7; no clear D. The CDR3 totals 12 residues. Germline loops: CDR1 SGHVS, CDR2 FQNEAQ. Trimming cost V 3 bases and J 6 bases, with 9 bases left between them. The CDR3 DNA reads TGTGCCAGCAGCTTTCAAGAGGCCGAGCAGTACTTC. Amino acids: CASSFQEAEQYF.

V is TRBV6-4 and J is TRBJ2-3, with 7 nucleotides matching TRBD2. This CDR3 has 15 residues. The germline CDR1 and CDR2 sequences are MRHNA and SNTAGT. After removal of 0 bases from V and 1 base from J, the junction contained 1 base not matched to a gene. The CDR3 sequence: CASSDSSGGTDTQYF. The CDR3 DNA reads as TGTGCCAGCAGTGACTCGAGCGGGGGCACAGATACGCAGTATTTT.

The V gene is TRBV19, the J gene TRBJ2-3, with D possibly being TRBD1 (6 bases). Trimming stripped 3 bases from V and 2 bases from J, with 12 bases between. Germline CDR1 LNHDA, CDR2 SQIVND (reference sequence). CDR3 length equals 15 residues. CDR3 amino acids: CASSMGTSDTDTQYF. DNA for the CDR3: TGTGCCAGTAGTATGGGGACAAGCGACACAGATACGCAGTATTTT.

The chain couples TRBV7-9 to TRBJ1-1; 8 positions agree with TRBD1. The CDR3 is made up of 14 amino acids. J gave up 7 bases and V 3 bases, and 7 bases lay outside the gene matches. Germline CDR1 and CDR2: SEHNR and FQNEAQ (reference sequence). CDR3 DNA: TGTGCCAGCAGCTTTACAGGGGGAAGCCATGAAGCTTTCTTT. This codes for CASSFTGGSHEAFF.